These T cell receptor beta chains were read from a single sample in a study of cytomegalovirus exposure and HLA in healthy donors. Here immunoSEQ multiplex PCR was the method, and the copy in TCRdb shows in-frame clones only, minus some. The repertoire holds over 100,000 clones, with approximately 64% as singletons. The sequenced sample was PBMCs. The origin of the receptors is a woman between 40 and 55 years old in good health and CMV-seronegative. CDR3s include the opening cysteine and the closing phenylalanine or tryptophan. A D gene is named only where the DNA matches it firmly. Size is omitted from some rows. Given values are once, few, many or a class for expanded clones.

>TRBV10-2|TRBJ2-7|14|-|TRBD1
CASRGTGRAYEQYF
TGCGCCAGCAGGGGGACAGGTCGAGCCTACGAGCAGTACTTC
>TRBV5-1|TRBJ2-5|17|few|TRBD2
CASSLRLAGGPGETQYF
TGCGCCAGCAGCTTGAGGCTAGCGGGGGGCCCAGGAGAGACCCAGTACTTC
>TRBV5-1|TRBJ1-4|16|few|-
CASSLGQTSTNEKLFF
TGCGCCAGCAGCCTTGGACAGACTTCAACTAATGAAAAACTGTTTTTT
>TRBV5-4|TRBJ1-2|12|-|TRBD1
CASRQGDNGYTF
TGTGCCAGCCGACAGGGTGATAATGGCTACACCTTC
>TRBV2|TRBJ1-6|14|few|-
CASRGLSGNSPLHF
TGTGCCAGCAGGGGGCTCAGCGGGAATTCACCCCTCCACTTT
>TRBV7-6|TRBJ2-6|17|-|-
CASSLITGLSGANVLTF
TGTGCCAGCAGCTTGATAACAGGGCTCTCTGGGGCCAACGTCCTGACTTTC
>TRBV5-4|TRBJ2-7|16|few|TRBD1
CASSPGAGGRSYEQYF
TGTGCCAGCAGTCCGGGGGCAGGGGGCCGGTCCTACGAGCAGTACTTC
>TRBV7-2|TRBJ2-5|15|-|TRBD2
CASSPGGALRETQYF
TGTGCCAGCAGCCCGGGGGGTGCTCTCCGGGAGACCCAGTACTTC
>TRBV6-5|TRBJ1-1|15|-|TRBD1
CASSPLLTGGTEAFF
TGTGCCAGCAGCCCCCTCTTGACAGGGGGGACTGAAGCTTTCTTT
>TRBV30|TRBJ1-2|12|-|-
CAWSETNYGYTF
TGTGCCTGGAGCGAGACTAACTATGGCTACACCTTC
>TRBV11-2|TRBJ1-4|15|few|-
CASGWRGATNEKLFF
TGTGCCAGCGGGTGGCGGGGGGCAACTAATGAAAAACTGTTTTTT
>TRBV19|TRBJ1-1|15|few|-
CASSNPGAQNTEAFF
TGTGCCAGTAGTAACCCAGGGGCCCAGAACACTGAAGCTTTCTTT
>TRBV6-5|TRBJ2-6|15|few|TRBD2
CASTRGGSGANVLTF
TGTGCCAGCACGCGGGGGGGCTCTGGGGCCAACGTCCTGACTTTC
>TRBV5-6|TRBJ2-1|12|-|-
CASSWGDNEQFF
TGTGCCAGCAGCTGGGGGGACAATGAGCAGTTCTTC
>TRBV5-6|TRBJ1-5|16|-|TRBD1
CASSRDMDRVLQPQHF
TGTGCCAGCAGCCGTGACATGGACAGGGTCCTTCAGCCCCAGCATTTT
>TRBV11-1|TRBJ1-1|14|-|-
CASSPQVMNTEAFF
TGTGCCAGCAGCCCACAGGTCATGAACACTGAAGCTTTCTTT
>TRBV7-2|TRBJ2-7|16|-|TRBD2
CASSPRGLAGGNEQYF
TGTGCCAGCAGTCCTAGGGGACTAGCGGGGGGGAACGAGCAGTACTTC
>TRBV7-2|TRBJ2-5|15|few|-
CASSLALPPQETQYF
TGTGCCAGCAGCTTAGCACTTCCCCCCCAAGAGACCCAGTACTTC
>TRBV11-2|TRBJ1-1|15|-|-
CASSVGQSVNTEAFF
TGTGCCAGCAGCGTCGGACAGTCTGTGAACACTGAAGCTTTCTTT
>TRBV7-2|TRBJ2-7|16|once|TRBD1
CASKPPGDRVGDEQYF
TGTGCCAGCAAACCCCCTGGCGACAGGGTCGGCGACGAGCAGTACTTC
>TRBV7-9|TRBJ1-2|12|few|-
CASSFTGNGYTF
TGTGCCAGCAGCTTCACAGGGAATGGCTACACCTTC
>TRBV11-2|TRBJ1-3|15|few|-
CASSLEPGSGNTIYF
TGTGCCAGCAGCTTAGAACCCGGCTCTGGAAACACCATATATTTT
>TRBV25-1|TRBJ1-5|15|few|-
CASSGASGFNQPQHF
TGTGCCAGCAGTGGCGCCTCAGGTTTTAATCAGCCCCAGCATTTT
>TRBV6-6|TRBJ2-5|13|once|TRBD2
CASNRLAEETQYF
TGTGCCAGCAATCGACTAGCGGAAGAGACCCAGTACTTC
>TRBV2|TRBJ2-7|11|-|-
CASSEGPEQYF
TGTGCCAGCAGTGAGGGGCCGGAGCAGTACTTC
>TRBV5-1|TRBJ2-5|14|few|-
CASSFPGQEETQYF
TGCGCCAGCAGCTTTCCGGGACAAGAAGAGACCCAGTACTTC
>TRBV10-3|TRBJ1-4|16|-|-
CAISDSRAPTNEKLFF
TGTGCCATCAGTGATTCCAGGGCCCCAACTAATGAAAAACTGTTTTTT
>TRBV4-2|TRBJ1-3|15|-|TRBD1
CASSPDRGWGNTIYF
TGTGCCAGCAGCCCGGACAGGGGTTGGGGAAACACCATATATTTT
>TRBV29-1|TRBJ2-3|16|-|-
CSVRVQATTLTDTQYF
TGCAGCGTACGCGTACAAGCGACTACACTCACAGATACGCAGTATTTT
>TRBV28|TRBJ1-6|16|-|TRBD1
CASSPLEGADNSPLHF
TGTGCCAGCAGCCCTTTGGAGGGGGCAGATAATTCACCCCTCCACTTT
>TRBV25-1|TRBJ1-1|13|-|-
CASSLYRETEAFF
TGTGCCAGCAGCTTGTACCGGGAGACTGAAGCTTTCTTT
>TRBV2|TRBJ2-1|15|-|TRBD1
CASRDATGVYNEQFF
TGTGCCAGCAGGGACGCGACAGGGGTCTACAATGAGCAGTTCTTC
>TRBV5-1|TRBJ2-1|14|-|TRBD1
CASSLGDSYNEQFF
TGCGCCAGCAGCTTGGGGGACAGCTACAATGAGCAGTTCTTC
>TRBV6-6|TRBJ1-1|14|-|-
CASSPPASGTEAFF
TGTGCCAGCAGCCCGCCTGCCTCCGGGACTGAAGCTTTCTTT
>TRBV5-4|TRBJ2-7|16|-|TRBD2
CASSLGGLAATYEQYF
TGTGCCAGCAGCTTGGGGGGACTAGCGGCTACCTACGAGCAGTACTTC
>TRBV6-5|TRBJ1-5|14|-|-
CASSYSAVTGPQHF
TGTGCCAGCAGTTACTCGGCAGTAACGGGGCCCCAGCATTTT
>TRBV5-6|TRBJ1-1|12|-|-
CASSLSPSEAFF
TGTGCCAGCAGCTTATCCCCCTCTGAAGCTTTCTTT
>TRBV6-1|TRBJ1-6|15|-|TRBD1
CASSEHIGGGLGLHF
TGTGCCAGCAGTGAACATATAGGGGGCGGCTTAGGTCTCCACTTT
>TRBV28|TRBJ2-1|16|-|-
CASTNGGGGPYNEQFF
TGTGCCAGCACCAATGGTGGGGGCGGCCCCTACAATGAGCAGTTCTTC
>TRBV5-6|TRBJ1-1|14|few|TRBD1
CASSLTGENTEAFF
TGTGCCAGCAGCTTGACAGGGGAGAACACTGAAGCTTTCTTT
>TRBV7-8|TRBJ2-5|15|-|TRBD2
CASSPPLGGKETQYF
TGTGCCAGCAGCCCCCCCCTGGGGGGGAAAGAGACCCAGTACTTC
>TRBV7-2|TRBJ1-5|16|-|TRBD1
CASSLASGQANQPQHF
TGTGCCAGCAGCTTAGCGTCCGGACAGGCCAATCAGCCCCAGCATTTT
>TRBV29-1|TRBJ1-6|15|-|TRBD1
CSARTNTGDNSPLHF
TGCAGCGCCCGTACCAATACAGGGGATAATTCACCCCTCCACTTT
>TRBV7-9|TRBJ2-3|16|-|TRBD2
CASSLPGLADTDTQYF
TGTGCCAGCAGCTTACCGGGACTAGCGGACACAGATACGCAGTATTTT
>TRBV27|TRBJ2-7|14|few|-
CASSVRVGSYEQYF
TGTGCCAGCAGTGTCAGGGTCGGCTCCTACGAGCAGTACTTC
>TRBV6-5|TRBJ1-2|14|-|TRBD1
CASSYDRGRGGYTF
TGTGCCAGCAGTTACGACAGGGGCCGGGGTGGCTACACCTTC
>TRBV5-1|TRBJ2-7|13|-|-
CASSLPGVYEQYF
TGCGCCAGCAGCTTGCCCGGGGTCTACGAGCAGTACTTC
>TRBV30|TRBJ1-2|14|-|TRBD1
CAWSVSGQMSGYTF
TGTGCCTGGAGTGTATCGGGACAGATGAGCGGCTACACCTTC
>TRBV30|TRBJ1-1|13|-|-
CAWSVLGNTEAFF
TGTGCCTGGAGTGTACTAGGGAACACTGAAGCTTTCTTT